This TCR beta chain was found in a study of blood T cell repertoires in COVID-19. CDR1 and CDR2 (germline): MNHEY, SVGAGI. The CDR3 runs to 15 residues. J lost 3 bases, V lost 7 bases, and 9 bases had no gene match. TCRdb keeps only in-frame clones here, not all; method: immunoSEQ multiplex PCR. Here the sample spans under 300,000 clones, 90% being singletons. Sequencing used peripheral blood. This clonotype was sampled from a woman aged 55-69 years with COVID-19, enrolled during active disease. This rearrangement joins TRBV6-5 to TRBJ1-5, with 7 bases that match TRBD1. The CDR3 DNA sequence: TGTGCCAGCAAACTCGACAGGGTCTACAATCAGCCCCAGCATTTT. Translating it yields CASKLDRVYNQPQHF.